A selection of T cell receptor beta chains follows, all from one sample in a study of beta chain features in type 1 diabetes. Measured with immunoSEQ multiplex PCR; TCRdb has only the in-frame clones, and not every one. Of 600,000 to 650,000 clones in the sample, 15% were seen once. The source material was naive CD4+ T cells from blood. Every receptor here comes from a man between 18 and 35 years old in good health. The CDR3 runs from the conserved cysteine through the conserved F or W. A D gene is named only where the DNA matches it firmly. Some rows mark clone size as missing; the rest say once, few, many or name a class of expanded clone.

TRBJ1-2	NA	TRBV28	NA	TGTGCCAGCACCCTCGGGGCGCAGGGGCTTATCTATGGCTACACCTTC	CASTLGAQGLIYGYTF
TRBJ2-5	NA	TRBV20-1	NA	TGCAGTGCTTTAGCGCTAGAGACCCAGTACTTC	CSALALETQYF
TRBJ2-5	few	TRBV9	NA	TGTGCCAGCAGCGTAGCTATCGGCAGGGGACAAGAGACCCAGTACTTC	CASSVAIGRGQETQYF
TRBJ2-3	NA	TRBV14	NA	TGTGCCAGCAGCCCATGGGGCGGAGCGATCACAGATACGCAGTATTTT	CASSPWGGAITDTQYF
TRBJ1-1	NA	TRBV9	NA	TGTGCCAGCAGCGTAGAGATGTTCGGGAGAGCTTTCTTT	CASSVEMFGRAFF
TRBJ1-3	NA	TRBV4-3	NA	TGCGCCAGCAGCCAAGAGGCCACAGGGACCGGAGGAAACACCATATATTTT	CASSQEATGTGGNTIYF
TRBJ1-2	NA	TRBV4-3	NA	TGCGCCAGCAGCCAAGTTCCCTACGGGGGGCAGAGGGCTTATGGCTACACCTTC	CASSQVPYGGQRAYGYTF
TRBJ2-3	few	TRBV10-3	TRBD2	TGTGCCATCAGTGAGCCGATCGGGTTAAGCGGGAGGGGTAGGACAGATACGCAGTATTTT	CAISEPIGLSGRGRTDTQYF
TRBJ1-5	NA	TRBV18	NA	TGTGCCAGCTCCCTTGACAGAGCAATCACGCCCCAGCATTTT	CASSLDRAITPQHF
TRBJ1-6	few	TRBV5-1	NA	TGCGCCAGCAGCTTGGGACAGGAGAACCCTAATTCACCCCTCCACTTT	CASSLGQENPNSPLHF
TRBJ2-3	few	TRBV7-9	TRBD1	TGTGCCAGCGGTCGGGACAGGGGCACAGATACGCAGTATTTT	CASGRDRGTDTQYF
TRBJ2-7	NA	TRBV10-3	TRBD1	TGTGCCATCAGCCCCGGGACAGGGTTTTCCTACGAGCAGTACTTC	CAISPGTGFSYEQYF
TRBJ2-7	NA	TRBV19	NA	TGTGCCAGTATGGGAAGGGGTTACGAGCAGTACTTC	CASMGRGYEQYF
TRBJ2-3	few	TRBV9	TRBD2	TGTGCCAGCAGCTACCCCCCAGCGGGGAAAGATACGCAGTATTTT	CASSYPPAGKDTQYF
TRBJ2-2	few	TRBV19	NA	TGTGCCAGTATCTCCGTCAACACCGGGGAGCTGTTTTTT	CASISVNTGELFF
TRBJ2-7	NA	TRBV6-5	TRBD2	TGTGCCAGCAGTTACTCGACTAGCGGGAGCTCCTACGAGCAGTACTTC	CASSYSTSGSSYEQYF
TRBJ2-6	NA	TRBV14	TRBD1	TGTGCCAGCAGCCAAGCTGGCAGGGGGAATTCTGGGGCCAACGTCCTGACTTTC	CASSQAGRGNSGANVLTF
TRBJ2-3	few	TRBV5-1	TRBD1	TGCGCCAGCTGGACAGGGGGCTCGGCAGATACGCAGTATTTT	CASWTGGSADTQYF
TRBJ1-2	NA	TRBV11-2	NA	TGTGCCAGCAGCCCCTCCCGTCAATCTAGCTATGGCTACACCTTC	CASSPSRQSSYGYTF
TRBJ2-5	few	TRBV5-1	NA	TGCGCCAGCAGCTTGGAGGGCAAAAGGAGAAAGACCCAGTACTTC	CASSLEGKRRKTQYF
TRBJ1-2	NA	TRBV7-2	TRBD1	TGTGCCAGCAGCCCCAGACAGGGGAGGAGGTATGGCTACACCTTC	CASSPRQGRRYGYTF
TRBJ2-1	NA	TRBV12-5	TRBD1	TGTGCTAGTGGTTCCCTATTTACCGGGACAGGTTATTTGAATGAGCAGTTCTTC	CASGSLFTGTGYLNEQFF
TRBJ2-6	few	TRBV4-1	TRBD2	TGCGCCAGCAGCCAAGATCCGGGGGGACTAGCGGAGAGCTCTGGGGCCAACGTCCTGACTTTC	CASSQDPGGLAESSGANVLTF
TRBJ1-2	few	TRBV5-1	TRBD1	TGCGCCAGCAGCTTGGAACAGGGGCGGAACTATGGCTACACCTTC	CASSLEQGRNYGYTF
TRBJ1-2	few	TRBV27	TRBD1	TGTGCCAGCAGTAGACAGGGAAACTATGGCTACACCTTC	CASSRQGNYGYTF
TRBJ2-7	few	TRBV29-1	NA	TGCAGCGTTGTAGGTGCATACGAGCAGTACTTC	CSVVGAYEQYF
TRBJ2-7	few	TRBV4-1	TRBD1	TGCGCCAGCAGCCACCCGATCCTCCGGGACAGGGGCCGCGAGCAGTACTTC	CASSHPILRDRGREQYF
TRBJ2-5	NA	TRBV4-3	NA	TGCGCCAGCAGCCAAGGACGGGGAGAGACCCAGTACTTC	CASSQGRGETQYF
TRBJ2-7	few	TRBV4-2	NA	TGTGCCAGCAGCCAAGATGGCCTATCCTACGAGCAGTACTTC	CASSQDGLSYEQYF
TRBJ1-5	NA	TRBV4-2	NA	TGTGCCAGCAGCCAAGCAGGGGCCGGCAATCAGCCCCAGCATTTT	CASSQAGAGNQPQHF
TRBJ1-4	few	TRBV29-1	NA	TGCAGCGTTTTGCCGGCGCGCAATGAAAAACTGTTTTTT	CSVLPARNEKLFF
TRBJ2-7	NA	TRBV4-2	NA	TGTGCCAGCAGCCAAGATACAGGACAGTTAGCCTACGAGCAGTACTTC	CASSQDTGQLAYEQYF
TRBJ1-6	NA	TRBV5-5	NA	TGTGCCAGCAGCTGGGTCCCCGGGGCCTCACCCCTCCACTTT	CASSWVPGASPLHF
TRBJ1-6	few	TRBV9	TRBD1	TGTGCCAGCAGCCCCCGGGACAGGGAAAATTCACCCCTCCACTTT	CASSPRDRENSPLHF
TRBJ1-2	NA	TRBV7-9	TRBD1	TGTGCCAGCAGCTTCCGCGGGACAGGCTATGGCTACACCTTC	CASSFRGTGYGYTF